This TCR beta chain was captured in a study of Ad26.COV2.S vaccination and SARS-CoV-2 variants. The wider study: Ad26.COV2.S was injected intramuscularly once or twice, 56 days apart.

Study-wide findings and caveats: Substantial response breadth was reportedly seen for spike-specific CD8+ and CD4+ T cells after vaccination.

V gave up 5 bases and J gave up 4 bases, with 16 bases separating them. CDR1 is SEHNR and CDR2 is FQNEAQ in the germline V gene (reference sequence). The CDR3 extends over 15 amino acids. Assay used: immunoSEQ multiplex PCR; TCRdb lists only in-frame clones, some missing. The sample contains some 250,000 clones, approximately 90% of which appear only once. Documented treatment: 15 to 20 received Ad26.COV2.S at low or high dose, single or two shots; roughly five received placebo; per-sample allocation not given. Day 63 after the first injection of vaccine or placebo was the sampling time. SARS-CoV-2 spike from the Wuhan strain was encoded by the vaccine, an Ad26 vector. To note about this clone: Its antigen is still unknown.

This specimen was peripheral blood, taken in a trial of Ad26.COV2.S vaccine versus placebo. The V and J genes are TRBV7-9 and TRBJ2-3, with a possible D match to TRBD1 (5 bases). The receptor's source is a person aged 18 to 59 who received the Ad26.COV2.S COVID-19 vaccine or a placebo. The CDR3 DNA is TGTGCCAGCAGCCTCCCCGGACATCTCCCAGATACGCAGTATTTT. The encoded protein is CASSLPGHLPDTQYF.